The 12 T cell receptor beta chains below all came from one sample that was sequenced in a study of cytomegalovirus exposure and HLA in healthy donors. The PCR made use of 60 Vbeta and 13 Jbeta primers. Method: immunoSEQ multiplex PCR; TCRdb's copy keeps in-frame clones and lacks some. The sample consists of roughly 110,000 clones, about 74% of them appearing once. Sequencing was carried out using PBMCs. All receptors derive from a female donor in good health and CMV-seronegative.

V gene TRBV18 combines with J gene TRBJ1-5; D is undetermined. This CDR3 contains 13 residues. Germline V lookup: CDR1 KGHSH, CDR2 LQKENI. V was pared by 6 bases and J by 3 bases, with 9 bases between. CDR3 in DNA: TGTGCCAGCTCGGCACAGAACAATCAGCCCCAGCATTTT. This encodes CASSAQNNQPQHF.

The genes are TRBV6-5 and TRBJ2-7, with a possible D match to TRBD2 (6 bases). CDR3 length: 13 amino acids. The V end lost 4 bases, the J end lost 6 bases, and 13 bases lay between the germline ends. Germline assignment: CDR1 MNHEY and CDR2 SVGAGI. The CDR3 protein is CASSFAEGREQYF. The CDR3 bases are TGTGCCAGCAGTTTTGCGGAGGGGCGCGAGCAGTACTTC.

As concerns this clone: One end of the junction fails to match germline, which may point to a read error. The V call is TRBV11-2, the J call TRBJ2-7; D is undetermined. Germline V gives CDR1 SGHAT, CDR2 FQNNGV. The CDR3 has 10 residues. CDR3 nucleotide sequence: TGTGCCAGCAGCTCAGGCAGCTTGCACTTC. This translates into CASSSGSLHF.

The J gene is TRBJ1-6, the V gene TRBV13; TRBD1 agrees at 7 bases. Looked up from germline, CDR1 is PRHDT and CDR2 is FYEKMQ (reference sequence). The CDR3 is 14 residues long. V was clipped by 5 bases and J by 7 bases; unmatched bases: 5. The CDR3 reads CASSPRDRNSPLHF. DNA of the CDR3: TGTGCCAGCAGCCCGAGGGACAGAAATTCACCCCTCCACTTT.

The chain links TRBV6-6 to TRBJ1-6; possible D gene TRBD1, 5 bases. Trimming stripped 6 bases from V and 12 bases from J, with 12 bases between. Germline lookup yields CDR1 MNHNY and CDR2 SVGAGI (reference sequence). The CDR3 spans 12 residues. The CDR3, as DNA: TGTGCCAGCAGCCCCCCCCAGGGACCCCTCCACTTT. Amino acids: CASSPPQGPLHF.

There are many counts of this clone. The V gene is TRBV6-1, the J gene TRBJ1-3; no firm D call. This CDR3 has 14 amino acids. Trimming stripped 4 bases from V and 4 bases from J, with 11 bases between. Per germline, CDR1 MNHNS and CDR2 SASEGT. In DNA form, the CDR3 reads TGTGCCAGCAGTGTCGATGCCGGGGGAAACACCATATATTTT. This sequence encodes CASSVDAGGNTIYF.

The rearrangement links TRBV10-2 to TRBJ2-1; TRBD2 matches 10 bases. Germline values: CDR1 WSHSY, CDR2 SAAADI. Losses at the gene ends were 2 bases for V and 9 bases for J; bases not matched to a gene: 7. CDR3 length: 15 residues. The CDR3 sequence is CASSEVDSGGSEQFF. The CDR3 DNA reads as TGCGCCAGCAGTGAGGTTGATAGCGGGGGGTCTGAGCAGTTCTTC.

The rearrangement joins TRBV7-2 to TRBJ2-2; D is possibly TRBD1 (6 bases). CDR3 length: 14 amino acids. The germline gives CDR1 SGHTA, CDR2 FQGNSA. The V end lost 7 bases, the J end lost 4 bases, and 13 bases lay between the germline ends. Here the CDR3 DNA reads TGTGCCAGCACGCTGCGAGGGGGCACCGGGGAGCTGTTTTTT. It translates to CASTLRGGTGELFF. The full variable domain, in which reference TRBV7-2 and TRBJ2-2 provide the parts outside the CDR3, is GAGVSQSPSNKVTEKGKDVELRCDPISGHTALYWYRQSLGQGLEFLIYFQGNSAPDKSGLPSDRFSAERTGGSVSTLTIQRTQQEDSAVYLCASTLRGGTGELFFGEGSRLTVL.

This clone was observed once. The chain's CDR3 is CASSLGTGNGSPLHF. The CDR3 bases are TGTGCCAGCAGCCTCGGGACAGGGAATGGTTCACCCCTCCACTTT. The chain carries TRBV9 and TRBJ1-6; 9 nucleotides agree with TRBD1. J gave up 9 bases and V 4 bases, and 8 bases lay outside the gene matches. The CDR3 contains 15 residues. The germline CDR1 and CDR2 sequences are SGDLS and YYNGEE.

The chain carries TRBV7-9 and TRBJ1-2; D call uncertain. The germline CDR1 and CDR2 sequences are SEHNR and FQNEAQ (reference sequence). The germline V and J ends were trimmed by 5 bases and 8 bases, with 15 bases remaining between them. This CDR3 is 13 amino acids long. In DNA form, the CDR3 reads TGTGCCAGCAGCCCGCTGAGGCAGTTCGGCTACACCTTC. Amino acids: CASSPLRQFGYTF.

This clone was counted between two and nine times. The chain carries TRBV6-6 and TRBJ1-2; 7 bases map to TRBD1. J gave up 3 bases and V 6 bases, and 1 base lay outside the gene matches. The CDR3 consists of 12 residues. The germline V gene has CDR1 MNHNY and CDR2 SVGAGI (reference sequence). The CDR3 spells CASRTGDYGYTF. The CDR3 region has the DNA TGTGCCAGCAGAACAGGGGACTATGGCTACACCTTC.

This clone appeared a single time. The CDR3 nucleotides are TGTGCCAGCAGTGAATCACAGGGTACCAACGAGCAGTACTTC. Translated, it gives CASSESQGTNEQYF. The chain couples TRBV25-1 to TRBJ2-7, with D tentatively TRBD1 (6 bases). CDR1 and CDR2 (germline): MGHDK, SYGVNS. With 1 base removed from V and 5 bases from J, the gap between germline ends came to 12 bases. This CDR3 contains 14 residues.